Listed here are 9 T cell receptor beta chains from one sample, sequenced in a study of identical twins. TCRdb reprocessed the 5' RACE reads via MiXCR and lists one record per CDR3 protein. The table shows 270,000 or so distinct CDR3 sequences, with approximately 8.3% occurring only once. The sample was also linked to a second study, of yellow fever vaccine responses in identical twins.

Material: CD8+ T cells sorted from blood. The receptor source for this set is a woman younger than 35 in good health.

The V gene is TRBV10-3, the J gene TRBJ2-2, with TRBD1 as a possible D gene (5 bases). Germline CDR1 and CDR2: ENHRY and SYGVKD. This CDR3 comprises 14 residues. Deletions cut 3 bases from V and 5 bases from J, with 10 bases between. The DNA for the CDR3 is TGTGCCATCAGTGACAGGGAAAGTACCGGGGAGCTGTTTTTT. It specifies CAISDRESTGELFF.

This clonotype was counted at least ten times. The rearrangement joins TRBV4-1 to TRBJ2-3; D is uncertain. The CDR3 length is 13 residues. The V gene's germline CDR1 is MGHRA and CDR2 YSYEKL. The ends were cut back, 3 bases at V and 6 bases at J, with 10 bases in the middle. The DNA of the CDR3 is TGCGCCAGCAGCCAGGTTGAGGAGGATACGCAGTATTTT. It specifies CASSQVEEDTQYF.

This clonotype was seen a handful of times. The gene calls are TRBV12-3 or TRBV12-4 and TRBJ2-1; D is perhaps TRBD1 (5 bases). This CDR3 is 13 amino acids long. The V gene lost 3 bases and the J gene lost 7 bases, with 10 bases spanning the gap. CDR3 DNA: TGTGCCAGCAGTTTCCCCCCAGGGAATGAGCAGTTCTTC. This codes for CASSFPPGNEQFF.

V and J are TRBV20-1 and TRBJ2-2, with unresolved D. The V end lost 3 bases, the J end lost 6 bases, and 11 bases lay between the germline ends. Looked up from germline, CDR1 is DFQATT and CDR2 is SNEGSKA (reference sequence). The CDR3 is made up of 13 amino acids. The CDR3 protein is CSARASGSGELFF. The CDR3 DNA reads TGCAGTGCTAGGGCCTCTGGGTCCGGGGAGCTGTTTTTT.

This chain connects TRBV12-3 or TRBV12-4 to TRBJ1-2, with D hard to call. CDR3 length: 13 amino acids. V was shortened by 7 bases and J by 8 bases, with 17 bases between the two germline ends. The CDR3 sequence is CASTPDPLKGYTF. CDR3 nucleotide sequence: TGTGCCAGCACCCCAGACCCACTCAAGGGCTACACCTTC.

The chain employs TRBV28 and TRBJ2-5; maybe TRBD1 (7 bases). CDR1 is MDHEN, CDR2 SYDVKM, per germline. The V end lost 8 bases, the J end lost 5 bases, and 18 bases lay between the germline ends. The CDR3 has 14 amino acids. CDR3 loop: CASQRQGAGETQYF. In DNA form, the CDR3 reads TGTGCCAGCCAACGACAGGGTGCGGGGGAGACCCAGTACTTC.

V gene TRBV4-3 combines with J gene TRBJ2-7; TRBD2 agrees at 12 bases. The CDR3 has 16 residues. Germline V gene data show CDR1 as LGHNA and CDR2 as YSLEER. Trimming removed 0 bases from V and 4 bases from J; junction bases left unmatched: 4. The CDR3 nucleotides read TGCGCCAGCAGCCAAGATTTGACTAGCGGGAGTTACGAGCAGTACTTC. Its translation is CASSQDLTSGSYEQYF.

The chain recombines TRBV28 with TRBJ2-3; possible D gene TRBD2, 6 bases. V was trimmed by 6 bases and J by 2 bases, leaving 15 bases between them. CDR3 size: 15 residues. Germline lookup yields CDR1 MDHEN and CDR2 SYDVKM. For the CDR3, the DNA is TGTGCCAGCAGCTACCGGGACTTATCCACAGATACGCAGTATTTT. This codes for CASSYRDLSTDTQYF.

The V call is TRBV11-2, the J call TRBJ2-3, with D possibly matching TRBD2 (5 bases). From germline, CDR1 is SGHAT and CDR2 FQNNGV. Trimming removed 5 bases from V and 2 bases from J, with 11 bases in between. The CDR3 contains 14 residues. The CDR3 reads CASSQTGYTDTQYF. CDR3 nucleotide sequence: TGTGCCAGCAGCCAAACGGGATACACAGATACGCAGTATTTT.